Here is one T cell receptor beta chain with its context. Which antigen it targets is not known. Base qualities are missing; no much larger clone stands one base away. This sample was taken from a study of response to subunit inactivated influenza vaccine (dated by TCRdb to 2016 to 2019). About the study as a whole: To follow how T cells responded to a trivalent subunit inactivated influenza vaccine, the researchers relied on deep quantitative profiling of the T cell receptor repertoire. Overall results and qualifications from the work: It was suggested by the authors that each seasonal influenza vaccination may recruit only a limited number of new T cells.

The cysteine opens and the phenylalanine closes a CDR3 of 16 amino acids. This entry keeps only the CDR3 DNA: 48 bases, framed from base 1. V is shortened by 6 bases, J by 3 bases, and the region joining them spans 18 bases. Taken from the germline V gene, the CDR1 and CDR2 loops are MNHEY and SVGEGT. The library was produced with RT-PCR. Sequencer: Illumina HiSeq 2500. The raw public reads went through TCRdb reprocessing: fastp at Q25, MiXCR clone calling, in-frame beta chains kept. Each CDR3 protein gets just one entry, which takes the most common genes and DNA from the rows behind it. Present in this sample are more than 150,000 distinct CDR3 sequences, about 10% of which were seen just once. The top ten hold around 35% of the sample.

The rearrangement joined TRBV6-2 or TRBV6-3 to TRBJ2-1, with a tentative D gene TRBD1 over 7 matching bases. This sequence originates from a man between 50 and 75 years old who received an inactivated influenza vaccine. Donor details come from another sample of the same person, matched by shared clones. The material sequenced was CD8+ T cells sorted from PBMCs, taken around 25 months after vaccination. The CDR3 region reads CASSHHRQGGYNEQFF. The DNA sequence is given as TGTGCCAGCAGCCATCATCGACAGGGAGGCTACAATGAGCAGTTCTTC.